This section outlines one T cell receptor (beta chain) sequence together with its context. The sample originates from a study of radiation and T cells in renal cell carcinoma. As for time point: blood 4 weeks post-SBRT, at nephrectomy. Treatment here: 15 Gy SBRT to primary tumor, nephrectomy 4 weeks later. Here immunoSEQ multiplex PCR was the method, and the copy in TCRdb shows in-frame clones only, minus some. The data contain about 78,000 clones, 80% to 90% of them singletons. Germline V lookup: CDR1 LNHDA, CDR2 SQIVND (reference sequence). The CDR3 has 14 amino acids. Germline trimming cut 5 bases from V and 4 bases from J; bases unmatched to any gene: 4.

The rearrangement uses TRBV19 and TRBJ1-2; TRBD1 agrees at 10 bases. This specimen was blood, taken from a patient whose treatment included radiotherapy and nephrectomy. This TCR was sampled from a woman in her 70s with renal cell carcinoma. The CDR3 coding sequence is TGTGCCAGTAGTTCCGACAGGGGGCTCTATGGCTACACCTTC. Translated, it gives CASSSDRGLYGYTF.